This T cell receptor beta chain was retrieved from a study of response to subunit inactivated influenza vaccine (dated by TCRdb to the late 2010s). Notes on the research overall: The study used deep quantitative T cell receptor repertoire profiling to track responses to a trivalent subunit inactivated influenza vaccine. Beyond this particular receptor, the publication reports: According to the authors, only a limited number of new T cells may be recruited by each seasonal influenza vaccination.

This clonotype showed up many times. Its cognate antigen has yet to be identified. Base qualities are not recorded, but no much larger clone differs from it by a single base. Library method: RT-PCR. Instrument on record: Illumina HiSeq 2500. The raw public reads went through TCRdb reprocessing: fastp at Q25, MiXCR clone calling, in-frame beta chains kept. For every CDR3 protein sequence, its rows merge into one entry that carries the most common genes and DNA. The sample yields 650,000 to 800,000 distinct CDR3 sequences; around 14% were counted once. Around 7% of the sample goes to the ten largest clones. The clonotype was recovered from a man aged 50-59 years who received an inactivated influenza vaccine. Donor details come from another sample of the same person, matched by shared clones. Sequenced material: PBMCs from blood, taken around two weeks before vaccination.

The encoded CDR3 is CASSSETGTIYYGYTF. DNA sequence: TGTGCCAGCAGCTCGGAGACAGGGACTATCTACTATGGCTACACCTTC. Here the chain combines TRBV5-6 and TRBJ1-2, with 7 bases matching TRBD1. The germline V gene yields SGHDT for CDR1 and YYEEEE for CDR2. V is trimmed back by 3 bases and J by 3 bases, and the junction contains 11 bases that no gene match accounts for. The CDR3 goes from the cysteine to the phenylalanine over 16 residues. Here the CDR3 DNA is all that survives: 48 bases in frame from base 1.